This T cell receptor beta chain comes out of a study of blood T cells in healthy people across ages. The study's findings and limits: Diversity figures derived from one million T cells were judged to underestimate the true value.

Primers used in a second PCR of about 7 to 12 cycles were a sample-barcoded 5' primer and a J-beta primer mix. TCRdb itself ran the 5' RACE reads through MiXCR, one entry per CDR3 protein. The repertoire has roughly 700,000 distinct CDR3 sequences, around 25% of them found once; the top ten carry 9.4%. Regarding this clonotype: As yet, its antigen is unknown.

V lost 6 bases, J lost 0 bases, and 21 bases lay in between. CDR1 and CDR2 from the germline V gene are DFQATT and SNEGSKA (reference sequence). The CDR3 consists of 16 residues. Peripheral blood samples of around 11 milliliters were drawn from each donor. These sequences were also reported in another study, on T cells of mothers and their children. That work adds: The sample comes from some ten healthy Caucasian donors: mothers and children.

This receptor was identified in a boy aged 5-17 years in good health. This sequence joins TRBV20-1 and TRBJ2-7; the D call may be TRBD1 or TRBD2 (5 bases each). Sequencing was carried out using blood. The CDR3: CSATRDLSGPSYEQYF. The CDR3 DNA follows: TGCAGTGCAACTAGAGATTTATCGGGGCCCTCCTACGAGCAGTACTTC.